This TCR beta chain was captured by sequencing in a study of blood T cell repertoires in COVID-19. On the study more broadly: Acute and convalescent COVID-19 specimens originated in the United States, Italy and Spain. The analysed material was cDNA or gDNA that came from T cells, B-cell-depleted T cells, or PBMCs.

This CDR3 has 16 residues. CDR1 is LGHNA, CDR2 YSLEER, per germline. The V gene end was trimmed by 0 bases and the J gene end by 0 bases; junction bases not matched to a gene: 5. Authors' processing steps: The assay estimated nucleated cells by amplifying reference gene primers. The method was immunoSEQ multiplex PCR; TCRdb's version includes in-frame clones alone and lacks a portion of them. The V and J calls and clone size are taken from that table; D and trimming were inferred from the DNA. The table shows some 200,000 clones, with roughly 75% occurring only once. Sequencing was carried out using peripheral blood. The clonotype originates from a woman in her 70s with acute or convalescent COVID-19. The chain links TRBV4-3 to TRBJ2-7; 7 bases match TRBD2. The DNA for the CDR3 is TGCGCCAGCAGCCAAGATCAAGCGGGGAGCTCCTACGAGCAGTACTTC. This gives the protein CASSQDQAGSSYEQYF.